These 20 T cell receptor beta chains originate from one sample sequenced in a study of cytotoxic CD8 clonotypes in ibrutinib-treated CLL. Measured with immunoSEQ multiplex PCR; TCRdb has only the in-frame clones, and not every one. The data hold approximately 90,000 clones, with roughly three quarters observed a single time. The sequencing used PBMCs, collected after 24 months of ibrutinib treatment. These receptors originate from a human donor with chronic lymphocytic leukemia.

The chain carries TRBV28 and TRBJ2-4; possible D gene TRBD1, 6 bases. CDR1 is MDHEN and CDR2 is SYDVKM in the germline V gene. V was clipped by 7 bases and J by 6 bases, with 16 bases between them. This CDR3 comprises 14 residues. The CDR3 DNA reads TGTGCCAGCACCTATTCCGGGACACGAAACATTCAGTACTTC. Its translation is CASTYSGTRNIQYF. Drawing the rest from reference TRBV28 and TRBJ2-4, the complete variable domain is DVKVTQSSRYLVKRTGEKVFLECVQDMDHENMFWYRQDPGLGLRLIYFSYDVKMKEKGDIPEGYSVSREKKERFSLILESASTNQTSMYLCASTYSGTRNIQYFGAGTRLSVL.

CDR3 in amino acids: CASSHGTGIETQYF. CDR3 sequence (DNA): TGCGCCAGCAGCCACGGGACAGGGATAGAGACCCAGTACTTC. This rearrangement joins TRBV5-1 to TRBJ2-5; 9 nucleotides agree with TRBD1. V lost 4 bases, J lost 4 bases, and 5 bases stayed unmatched. The CDR3 has 14 amino acids. CDR1 and CDR2 (germline): SGHRS, YFSETQ.

In this sample, this clone turned up many times. The V call is TRBV18, the J call TRBJ2-3; no definite D call. V lost 2 bases and J 1 base, leaving 7 bases between the germline ends. This CDR3 is 14 amino acids long. Per the germline V gene, CDR1 is KGHSH and CDR2 is LQKENI. The CDR3 loop is CASSPNSRTDTQYF. In nucleotides, the CDR3 is TGTGCCAGCTCACCAAATTCCCGCACAGATACGCAGTATTTT.

The chain uses TRBV2 and TRBJ1-5; D ambiguous. In germline, CDR1 is SNHLY, CDR2 FYNNEI. Trimming stripped 5 bases from V and 5 bases from J, with 10 bases between. The CDR3 spans 13 residues. The chain's CDR3 is CASSREQDQPQHF. The CDR3 DNA sequence: TGTGCCAGCAGTAGGGAGCAAGATCAGCCCCAGCATTTT.

The genes are TRBV28 and TRBJ1-3; maybe TRBD1 (6 bases). Germline values: CDR1 MDHEN, CDR2 SYDVKM. The CDR3 has 16 residues. V gave up 1 base and J gave up 2 bases, with 12 bases separating them. This CDR3 reads CASSLLRGATGNTIYF. The CDR3 DNA reads TGTGCCAGCAGTTTATTGAGGGGGGCCACTGGAAACACCATATATTTT.

The chain couples TRBV7-8 to TRBJ1-5; 7 bases align to TRBD1. Germline V lookup: CDR1 SGHVS, CDR2 FQNEAQ. This CDR3 contains 15 residues. The V gene end was trimmed by 5 bases and the J gene end by 5 bases; junction bases not matched to a gene: 9. CDR3 amino acids: CASSGGTDSYQPQHF. The CDR3 DNA reads as TGTGCCAGCAGCGGTGGGACAGACTCCTATCAGCCCCAGCATTTT.

The rearrangement uses TRBV5-1 and TRBJ1-1; 9 positions agree with TRBD1. The ends lost 3 bases at V and 0 bases at J; junction bases unmatched: 6. Germline-derived CDR1 and CDR2 are SGHRS and YFSETQ. This CDR3 spans 16 amino acids. The CDR3, as DNA: TGCGCCAGCAGCTGGGCAGGGACAGGGATGAACACTGAAGCTTTCTTT. Translated, it gives CASSWAGTGMNTEAFF.

This chain uses TRBV6-6 with TRBJ1-2; TRBD1 is a possible D gene (6 bases). The V gene lost 5 bases and the J gene lost 3 bases, with 13 bases spanning the gap. Per germline, CDR1 MNHNY and CDR2 SVGAGI (reference sequence). The length of the CDR3 is 14 residues. In DNA, the CDR3 is TGTGCCAGCAGTCCCGGGGGGGCCCACTATGGCTACACCTTC. This encodes CASSPGGAHYGYTF.

J is TRBJ2-1 and V is TRBV2; D ambiguous. The V end lost 4 bases, the J end lost 4 bases, and 8 bases lay between the germline ends. The CDR3 extends over 13 amino acids. Germline V gene sequence: CDR1 SNHLY, CDR2 FYNNEI. As DNA, the CDR3 is TGTGCCAGCAGTGCGGAAGGGTACAATGAGCAGTTCTTC. It codes for CASSAEGYNEQFF.

This clone showed up just a few times. The chain links TRBV9 to TRBJ2-3; no clear D gene. V was pared by 0 bases and J by 5 bases, with 7 bases between. This CDR3 is 13 amino acids long. Germline V lookup: CDR1 SGDLS, CDR2 YYNGEE. The CDR3 DNA follows: TGTGCCAGCAGCGTAGTGGTGTTAGATACGCAGTATTTT. Protein: CASSVVVLDTQYF.

V is TRBV5-1 and J is TRBJ1-2; perhaps TRBD1 as D (5 bases). With 7 bases removed from V and 2 bases from J, the gap between germline ends came to 18 bases. Germline-derived CDR1 and CDR2 are SGHRS and YFSETQ. The CDR3 loop spans 15 amino acids. CDR3 region: CASRSLDSSNYGYTF. CDR3 nucleotide sequence: TGCGCCAGCCGATCTCTAGACAGTTCCAACTATGGCTACACCTTC.

This clone was recorded once. This chain joins TRBV6-5 and TRBJ1-5, with D perhaps TRBD1 (6 bases). Germline assignment: CDR1 MNHEY and CDR2 SVGAGI. V lost 6 bases, J lost 3 bases, and 15 bases lay in between. The CDR3 contains 15 residues. This CDR3 is CASRRVGDNNQPQHF. In DNA form, the CDR3 reads TGTGCCAGCAGGAGGGTGGGGGACAACAATCAGCCCCAGCATTTT.

The CDR3 nucleotides read TGTGCCAGTAGTATTGGCCCCGGGCCGTATAGCAATCAGCCCCAGCATTTT. Its protein product is CASSIGPGPYSNQPQHF. The rearrangement joins TRBV19 to TRBJ1-5; no clear D. V lost 3 bases and J 0 bases, leaving 15 bases between the germline ends. CDR1 and CDR2 from the germline V gene are LNHDA and SQIVND (reference sequence). This CDR3 region has 17 residues.

The J gene is TRBJ1-4, the V gene TRBV2; the match to TRBD1 covers 7 bases. Trimming removed 7 bases from V and 4 bases from J; junction bases left unmatched: 6. Germline V lookup: CDR1 SNHLY, CDR2 FYNNEI. This CDR3 is built from 14 residues. CDR3 bases: TGTGCCAGCAACACTGACAGGGATAATGAAAAACTGTTTTTT. The encoded protein is CASNTDRDNEKLFF.

The chain carries TRBV30 and TRBJ2-5, with D perhaps given as TRBD1 or TRBD2 (5 bases each). With 3 bases removed from V and 5 bases from J, the gap between germline ends came to 16 bases. Germline V gene data show CDR1 as GTSNPN and CDR2 as SVGIG (reference sequence). The CDR3 is 14 residues long. The CDR3 nucleotides are TGTGCCTGGAGGACCGGGACCCTTATCGAGACCCAGTACTTC. It encodes CAWRTGTLIETQYF.

At least ten counts were recorded for this clone. The genes are TRBV15 and TRBJ1-2; D gene unclear. V lost 6 bases, J lost 0 bases, and 17 bases lay in between. This CDR3 is 16 amino acids long. Germline V lookup: CDR1 LNHNV, CDR2 YYDKDF (reference sequence). The CDR3 nucleotides are TGTGCCACCAGGCCAAGCTGGGGAGATGCTAACTATGGCTACACCTTC. It yields the protein CATRPSWGDANYGYTF.

This clone has a single count. This chain joins TRBV15 and TRBJ1-6; tentatively, D is TRBD1 (6 bases). The V gene's germline CDR1 is LNHNV and CDR2 YYDKDF (reference sequence). The V end lost 3 bases, the J end lost 9 bases, and 12 bases lay between the germline ends. The CDR3 has 14 residues. CDR3 sequence: CATSRPDRSSPLHF. CDR3 nucleotides: TGTGCCACCAGCAGGCCCGACAGGAGTTCACCCCTCCACTTT.

This rearrangement joins TRBV10-3 to TRBJ1-3, with 7 bases matching TRBD1. This CDR3 region has 14 residues. Per germline, CDR1 ENHRY and CDR2 SYGVKD. V lost 7 bases, J lost 2 bases, and 5 bases stayed unmatched. The CDR3 bases are TGTGCCATCAACGAAGGACAGGCTGGAAACACCATATATTTT. Protein product: CAINEGQAGNTIYF.

The chain joins TRBV30 to TRBJ2-2, with D possibly being TRBD2 (5 bases). Germline CDR1 and CDR2: GTSNPN and SVGIG (reference sequence). With 0 bases removed from V and 0 bases from J, the gap between germline ends came to 11 bases. CDR3 length: 16 residues. In nucleotides, the CDR3 is TGTGCCTGGAGTGTACTAGGGCTGACGAACACCGGGGAGCTGTTTTTT. Its translation: CAWSVLGLTNTGELFF.

V usage is TRBV7-9 and J usage is TRBJ2-7; TRBD1 might be the D (6 bases). Per the germline V gene, CDR1 is SEHNR and CDR2 is FQNEAQ (reference sequence). This CDR3 is built from 14 residues. V was cut by 1 base and J by 7 bases, with 14 bases left in between. The CDR3 DNA reads as TGTGCCAGCAGCTTAGGTGCAGGGCAGGGGGAGCAGTACTTC. As protein: CASSLGAGQGEQYF.